Following are 23 T cell receptor beta chains from one sample sequenced in a study of T-cell reconstitution after alpha-beta-depleted transplantation in children. Unique molecular identifiers were used to barcode this TCRbeta library. TCRdb re-derived calls from the PCR reads in MiXCR, one entry per CDR3 protein. Here the sample spans roughly 350,000 distinct CDR3 sequences, around a tenth being singletons. Sequenced material: PBMCs from the stem cell graft donor, taken from the stem cell graft. The origin of the receptors is a human donor who donated a stem cell graft to a child with acute lymphoblastic leukemia.

The chain links TRBV27 to TRBJ2-7; D might be TRBD2 (5 bases). Germline V gives CDR1 MNHEY, CDR2 SMNVEV (reference sequence). The CDR3 is 14 residues long. Trimming took 4 bases from V and 3 from J, leaving 13 bases between them. The CDR3 reads CASSSRRANYEQYF. CDR3 nucleotide sequence: TGTGCCAGCAGTTCCCGGCGGGCTAACTACGAGCAGTACTTC.

The CDR3 DNA is TGTGCCATCAGTGGGACAGGGGGCTCGGGAGAGACCCAGTACTTC. This codes for CAISGTGGSGETQYF. The chain couples TRBV10-3 to TRBJ2-5; 11 bases map to TRBD1. The CDR3 contains 15 residues. CDR1 and CDR2 (germline): ENHRY, SYGVKD. V was clipped by 4 bases and J by 4 bases; unmatched bases: 5.

This clonotype was detected only a few times. This chain links TRBV24-1 with TRBJ2-1; 9 positions match TRBD2. With V trimmed by 3 bases and J by 6 bases, 8 bases remained unmatched. Germline V CDR1 and CDR2: KGHDR, SFDVKD. The CDR3 covers 16 residues. The CDR3 region is CATSDPTSGAGNEQFF. The CDR3 region has the DNA TGTGCCACCAGTGATCCGACTAGCGGAGCGGGCAATGAGCAGTTCTTC.

There are a few counts of this clonotype. The chain combines TRBV19 with TRBJ2-1; D is possibly TRBD1 (5 bases). This CDR3 has 15 residues. Germline CDR1 is LNHDA and CDR2 is SQIVND (reference sequence). The V end lost 3 bases, the J end lost 1 base, and 10 bases lay between the germline ends. CDR3 region: CASSIQGRSYNEQFF. In DNA, the CDR3 is TGTGCCAGTAGTATCCAGGGCAGGTCCTACAATGAGCAGTTCTTC.

This clonotype has only a few counts. Written as DNA, the CDR3 is TGTGCCAGCAGCCTCGGACAGGGCTTTTCCTATGGCTACACCTTC. Translated: CASSLGQGFSYGYTF. J is TRBJ1-2 and V is TRBV27; 8 bases fit TRBD1. The length of the CDR3 is 15 residues. The V gene end was trimmed by 6 bases and the J gene end by 4 bases; junction bases not matched to a gene: 10. Germline CDR1 and CDR2: MNHEY and SMNVEV (reference sequence).

In DNA, the CDR3 is TGCGCCAGCAGCGGTAGCGGGTCACAAGAGACCCAGTACTTC. It specifies CASSGSGSQETQYF. The chain recombines TRBV5-1 with TRBJ2-5; TRBD2 aligns across 7 bases. Germline V gene data show CDR1 as SGHRS and CDR2 as YFSETQ. CDR3 length equals 14 residues. Trimming took 4 bases from V and 2 from J; bases not matched to a gene: 5. The complete variable domain, with remaining parts taken from reference TRBV5-1 and TRBJ2-5, reads KAGVTQTPRYLIKTRGQQVTLSCSPISGHRSVSWYQQTPGQGLQFLFEYFSETQRNKGNFPGRFSGRQFSNSRSEMNVSTLELGDSALYLCASSGSGSQETQYFGPGTRLLVL.

The chain employs TRBV7-2 and TRBJ2-3, with TRBD2 identical over 7 bases. V trimming: 4 bases; J trimming: 0 bases; junction bases outside the gene matches: 4. CDR3 length equals 15 residues. Germline CDR1 reads SGHTA; CDR2 reads FQGNSA. CDR3 sequence: CASSSNSGSTDTQYF. In DNA form, the CDR3 reads TGTGCCAGCAGCTCAAATAGCGGGAGCACAGATACGCAGTATTTT.

The genes are TRBV9 and TRBJ2-3; a possible D gene is TRBD1 (5 bases). The germline V gene encodes CDR1 SGDLS and CDR2 YYNGEE. The CDR3 contains 13 residues. Trimming took 7 bases from V and 0 from J, leaving 9 bases between them. CDR3 sequence (DNA): TGTGCCAGCGCGACAGTAAGCACAGATACGCAGTATTTT. This sequence encodes CASATVSTDTQYF.

This clonotype was observed at least ten times. J is TRBJ2-7 and V is TRBV5-6; a weak D match, TRBD2 (7 bases). V was pared by 4 bases and J by 5 bases, with 22 bases between. This CDR3 has 16 amino acids. Germline lookup yields CDR1 SGHDT and CDR2 YYEEEE. CDR3 sequence reads: CASSEPAGEGIHEQYF. CDR3 nucleotide sequence: TGTGCCAGCAGCGAGCCCGCAGGGGAGGGGATTCACGAGCAGTACTTC. Full variable domain (outside the CDR3, taken from reference TRBV5-6 and TRBJ2-7): DAGVTQSPTHLIKTRGQQVTLRCSPKSGHDTVSWYQQALGQGPQFIFQYYEEEERQRGNFPDRFSGHQFPNYSSELNVNALLLGDSALYLCASSEPAGEGIHEQYFGPGTRLTVT.

This chain joins TRBV4-3 and TRBJ1-4, with D possibly being TRBD1 (6 bases). CDR1 and CDR2 (germline): LGHNA, YSLEER. This CDR3 region has 14 residues. Trimming removed 3 bases at V and 5 bases at J, with 10 bases between. CDR3: CASSHRGLNEKLFF. CDR3 nucleotide sequence: TGCGCCAGCAGCCACAGGGGACTAAATGAAAAACTGTTTTTT.

This clonotype was detected only a few times. The V and J genes are TRBV7-2 and TRBJ2-7; 7 bases map to TRBD1. Germline V gene sequence: CDR1 SGHTA, CDR2 FQGNSA. With V trimmed by 5 bases and J by 7 bases, 11 bases remained unmatched. The CDR3 spans 14 residues. The CDR3 DNA follows: TGTGCCAGCAGCATCAACAGGGGATCTGGGGAGCAGTACTTC. It specifies CASSINRGSGEQYF.

V and J are TRBV5-1 and TRBJ2-3; 7 positions agree with TRBD2. Looked up from germline, CDR1 is SGHRS and CDR2 is YFSETQ. The V and J ends lost 0 bases and 2 bases, in that order; junction bases with no gene match: 3. The CDR3 runs to 15 residues. CDR3 coding DNA: TGCGCCAGCAGCTTGGGCGGACTAGTCACAGATACGCAGTATTTT. Amino acids: CASSLGGLVTDTQYF.

A few counts support this clonotype. This rearrangement joins TRBV9 to TRBJ2-1, with a weak D call TRBD1 (5 bases). The CDR3 is made up of 14 amino acids. CDR1 SGDLS and CDR2 YYNGEE come from the germline V gene. Trimming cost V 4 bases and J 9 bases, with 17 bases left between them. This CDR3 reads CASSSIGATLEQFF. DNA for the CDR3: TGTGCCAGCAGCTCCATTGGGGCCACTCTTGAGCAGTTCTTC.

This clonotype was observed a handful of times. The V and J genes are TRBV20-1 and TRBJ2-6; a possible D gene is TRBD2 (7 bases). This CDR3 region has 16 residues. V was cut by 5 bases and J by 4 bases, with 18 bases left in between. The germline gives CDR1 DFQATT, CDR2 SNEGSKA (reference sequence). The CDR3 sequence is CSAEGGGAYGANVLTF. In DNA form, the CDR3 reads TGCAGTGCTGAAGGGGGGGGGGCGTACGGGGCCAACGTCCTGACTTTC.

This clonotype was counted ten times or more. This rearrangement joins TRBV7-8 to TRBJ2-1; 8 positions match TRBD2. The CDR3 has 17 residues. Germline assignment: CDR1 SGHVS and CDR2 FQNEAQ. V lost 0 bases to trimming and J lost 4 bases; unmatched junction nucleotides: 8. In DNA form, the CDR3 reads TGTGCCAGCAGCTTAGCGTTGGAGCGGGAGATGTACAATGAGCAGTTCTTC. This translates into CASSLALEREMYNEQFF. Full variable domain (rest looked up from reference TRBV7-8 and TRBJ2-1): GAGVSQSPRYKVAKRGQDVALRCDPISGHVSLFWYQQALGQGPEFLTYFQNEAQLDKSGLPSDRFFAERPEGSVSTLKIQRTQQEDSAVYLCASSLALEREMYNEQFFGPGTRLTVL.

This clonotype has a handful of counts. The chain links TRBV5-6 to TRBJ2-6; 7 nucleotides align to TRBD2. CDR3 size: 18 residues. The trim removed 5 bases at V and 5 bases at J, leaving 16 bases unmatched. Looked up from germline, CDR1 is SGHDT and CDR2 is YYEEEE. The CDR3 loop reads CASSLTPGLPTRANVLTF. DNA for the CDR3: TGTGCCAGCAGTTTGACCCCGGGACTACCGACCAGGGCCAACGTCCTGACTTTC.

V usage is TRBV4-3 and J usage is TRBJ2-5; 8 bases line up with TRBD2. This CDR3 contains 15 residues. The trim removed 4 bases at V and 0 bases at J, leaving 4 bases unmatched. CDR1 is LGHNA, CDR2 YSLEER, per germline. The CDR3 nucleotides read TGCGCCAGCAGCCGGAGTAGCGGGGACCAAGAGACCCAGTACTTC. Translated, it gives CASSRSSGDQETQYF.

This clonotype was seen a handful of times. The chain recombines TRBV5-1 with TRBJ2-7; 8 bases match TRBD2. Trimming removed 4 bases from V and 2 bases from J; junction bases left unmatched: 8. The germline gives CDR1 SGHRS, CDR2 YFSETQ. The CDR3 consists of 15 residues. The CDR3 protein is CASSPTSGRPYEQYF. The CDR3 coding sequence is TGCGCCAGCAGCCCTACTAGCGGAAGACCCTACGAGCAGTACTTC.

CDR3 sequence reads: CASRAGGRTDTQYF. DNA of the CDR3: TGCGCCAGCAGAGCGGGAGGACGCACAGATACGCAGTATTTT. The chain couples TRBV4-1 to TRBJ2-3; 9 nucleotides line up with TRBD2. Germline V gene data show CDR1 as MGHRA and CDR2 as YSYEKL. The CDR3 loop spans 14 amino acids. Germline trimming cut 6 bases from V and 1 base from J; bases unmatched to any gene: 2.

About this clonotype itself: Possible read error: a much larger clone is one base away. This chain connects TRBV28 to TRBJ2-1; 7 bases align to TRBD1. CDR1 is MDHEN and CDR2 is SYDVKM in the germline V gene. The CDR3 contains 12 residues. CDR3 residues: CASRITGDEHFF. The CDR3 DNA reads TGTGCCAGCAGGATAACAGGGGATGAGCATTTCTTC.

This clonotype occurred a few times. The V call is TRBV20-1, the J call TRBJ1-4, with D uncertain. The CDR3 covers 15 residues. The V and J ends lost 5 bases and 4 bases respectively, with 17 bases between them. Germline V CDR1 and CDR2: DFQATT, SNEGSKA (reference sequence). This chain's CDR3 is CSAGRGRSFNEKLFF. CDR3 bases: TGCAGTGCTGGCAGAGGACGCTCCTTTAATGAAAAACTGTTTTTT.

This clonotype turned up a few times. The genes are TRBV25-1 and TRBJ2-3, with TRBD2 matching over 9 bases. This CDR3 is built from 16 residues. The germline V gene encodes CDR1 MGHDK and CDR2 SYGVNS. Germline trimming cut 2 bases from V and 6 bases from J; bases unmatched to any gene: 9. CDR3 loop: CASSEPALAGPDTQYF. Here the CDR3 DNA reads TGTGCCAGCAGTGAACCTGCGCTAGCGGGACCTGATACGCAGTATTTT.

This clonotype was observed at least ten times. The V call is TRBV7-9, the J call TRBJ2-3; D unresolved. This CDR3 contains 12 residues. V was trimmed by 0 bases and J by 6 bases, leaving 4 bases between them. CDR1 is SEHNR and CDR2 is FQNEAQ in the germline V gene (reference sequence). CDR3 in DNA: TGTGCCAGCAGCTTAGCTTCCGATACGCAGTATTTT. Encoded protein: CASSLASDTQYF.